This TCR beta chain was observed in a study of cytomegalovirus exposure and HLA in healthy donors. Study information: A previous analysis identified 95 million to 120 million unique TCR beta sequences derived from 180 million or so T cells. Study-level results: A later examination showed that TCR association rates differed by HLA locus, with DRB1 most and HLA-C fewest. Near-uniform donor sequencing depth was presumed by presence/absence analyses.

This PCR relied on a set of 60 Vbeta primers and 13 Jbeta primers. TCRdb's copy holds only in-frame clones and misses some; the assay was immunoSEQ multiplex PCR. This repertoire shows 150,000 to 200,000 clones, 75% to 80% found once; its top ten account for roughly an eighth. A word on this clone: No antigen is known for it.

This CDR3 comprises 15 residues. J was trimmed by 3 bases and V by 2 bases; bases with no gene match: 7. Germline V gene lookup returns CDR1 SGHVS and CDR2 FQNEAQ. The chain is built from TRBV7-8 and TRBJ2-7, with TRBD1 matching 7 bases. Sequencing was done on a sample of PBMCs. The receptor comes from a woman in her thirties in good health and CMV-seropositive. CDR3 nucleotide sequence: TGTGCCAGCAGCTTACGAACTCGGGACAGCTACGAGCAGTACTTC. It encodes CASSLRTRDSYEQYF.